The 9 T cell receptor beta chains below were found in one sample sequenced in a study of neurological immune-mediated disorders. TCRdb recomputed calls from the 5' RACE reads with MiXCR, one row per CDR3 protein. In the table there are roughly 50,000 distinct CDR3 sequences, 10% to 15% of which are singletons. Specified time point: longitudinal time-point 3. Input material: PBMCs. These receptors came from a male donor with HTLV-1-associated myelopathy (HAM/TSP).

This clonotype came up many times. As DNA, the CDR3 is TGTGCCACCAGCAGAGATCGGGCCAGGGGAAATCAGCCCCAGCATTTT. It is translated as CATSRDRARGNQPQHF. J is TRBJ1-5 and V is TRBV15, with D perhaps matching TRBD1 (6 bases). The CDR3 covers 16 residues. Deletions cut 0 bases from V and 4 bases from J, with 13 bases between. Germline V gene data show CDR1 as LNHNV and CDR2 as YYDKDF (reference sequence).

This clonotype came up many times. The V and J genes are TRBV7-2 and TRBJ1-1; D call uncertain. CDR1 is SGHTA, CDR2 FQGNSA, per germline. Trimming pared 1 base from V and 0 bases from J, leaving 6 bases between. The CDR3 totals 14 residues. This chain's CDR3 is CASSLVTLNTEAFF. CDR3 nucleotide sequence: TGTGCCAGCAGCTTAGTGACATTGAACACTGAAGCTTTCTTT.

This clonotype was seen ten or more times. The chain couples TRBV15 to TRBJ1-3; weak D call: TRBD1 (6 bases). CDR1 and CDR2 from the germline V gene are LNHNV and YYDKDF (reference sequence). V lost 2 bases, J lost 0 bases, and 8 bases lay in between. The length of the CDR3 is 15 residues. CDR3 DNA: TGTGCCACCAGCAGACCAGGGGACTCTGGAAACACCATATATTTT. The encoded protein is CATSRPGDSGNTIYF. The whole variable domain, remainder taken from reference TRBV15 and TRBJ1-3, is DAMVIQNPRYQVTQFGKPVTLSCSQTLNHNVMYWYQQKSSQAPKLLFHYYDKDFNNEADTPDNFQSRRPNTSFCFLDIRSPGLGDTAMYLCATSRPGDSGNTIYFGEGSWLTVV.

In its sample, this clonotype was seen many times. The chain is built from TRBV20-1 and TRBJ2-5; 7 positions agree with TRBD2. V gave up 3 bases and J gave up 2 bases; unmatched junction bases: 9. Germline lookup yields CDR1 DFQATT and CDR2 SNEGSKA (reference sequence). CDR3 size: 15 residues. The CDR3 region is CSASVGLGMQETQYF. As DNA, the CDR3 is TGCAGTGCTAGCGTTGGACTAGGCATGCAAGAGACCCAGTACTTC.

This clonotype was seen ten or more times. The CDR3 DNA reads TGTGCCATCAGTGGAGGGGTAACGAACACCGGGGAGCTGTTTTTT. Translated: CAISGGVTNTGELFF. The chain combines TRBV10-3 with TRBJ2-2, with D perhaps assigned TRBD1 or TRBD2 (5 bases each). CDR1 is ENHRY, CDR2 SYGVKD, per germline. V lost 4 bases and J lost 0, with 9 bases in between. The CDR3 runs 15 residues.

This clonotype was seen at least ten times. The chain carries TRBV12-3 or TRBV12-4 and TRBJ1-4, with a tentative D call TRBD1 (5 bases). There are 14 residues in the CDR3. Trimming pared 6 bases from V and 5 bases from J, leaving 13 bases between. The CDR3 DNA reads as TGTGCCAGCAGCCCGGGGGGGGGGAATGAAAAACTGTTTTTT. Protein product: CASSPGGGNEKLFF.

There are many counts of this clonotype. The genes are TRBV15 and TRBJ1-1, with D possibly TRBD1 on 6 matching bases. The length of the CDR3 is 14 residues. Trimming pared 3 bases from V and 6 bases from J, leaving 14 bases between. Germline V gene data show CDR1 as LNHNV and CDR2 as YYDKDF (reference sequence). The CDR3 spells CATSSTTGFAEAFF. The CDR3, as DNA: TGTGCCACCAGCAGCACAACAGGGTTCGCTGAAGCTTTCTTT. Combining the CDR3 with reference TRBV15 and TRBJ1-1 gives the whole variable domain DAMVIQNPRYQVTQFGKPVTLSCSQTLNHNVMYWYQQKSSQAPKLLFHYYDKDFNNEADTPDNFQSRRPNTSFCFLDIRSPGLGDTAMYLCATSSTTGFAEAFFGQGTRLTVV.

This clonotype was seen repeatedly, ten times or more. The chain couples TRBV20-1 to TRBJ2-7; D is perhaps TRBD2 (5 bases). Trimming took 4 bases from V and 0 from J, leaving 13 bases between them. The germline V gene has CDR1 DFQATT and CDR2 SNEGSKA (reference sequence). The CDR3 runs 14 residues. Here the CDR3 reads CSAMRYRDSYEQYF. DNA for the CDR3: TGCAGTGCTATGAGGTATCGGGACTCCTACGAGCAGTACTTC.

This clonotype was detected ten times or more. This chain joins TRBV6-2 or TRBV6-3 and TRBJ1-1; 10 nucleotides match TRBD1. This CDR3 spans 15 amino acids. J gave up 0 bases and V 6 bases, and 4 bases lay outside the gene matches. Germline assignment: CDR1 MNHEY and CDR2 SVGEGT. The chain's CDR3 is CASRRQGAVNTEAFF. The CDR3 region has the DNA TGTGCCAGCAGACGACAGGGGGCCGTGAACACTGAAGCTTTCTTT.